This T cell receptor (beta chain) was retrieved from a study of shared clonotypes between healthy human individuals. At the level of the study: Per donor, three plates held CD4 naive cells, three held CD4 memory, two held CD8 naive and one held CD8 memory.

Remarks on this clone: As yet, its antigen is unknown.

Overall study results and limits: Generation probabilities of non-shared clonotypes were lower (relative to those shared by all four donors).

The assay used deep level. Clones were read by immunoSEQ multiplex PCR, and TCRdb kept only the in-frame ones, dropping some. Of hundreds of thousands of clones listed, around four fifths are singletons. The CDR3 sequence is 15 residues long. Trimming took 0 bases from V and 2 from J, leaving 10 bases between them. Germline CDR1 is LGHNA and CDR2 is YNFKEQ. The sequencing input was memory CD4+ T cells sorted from blood. Subset noted: CD45RA-negative fraction. This clonotype was obtained from a woman aged 30 to 39 in good health. The chain couples TRBV4-2 to TRBJ1-2; D is ambiguous. CDR3 in amino acids: CASSQDPDKNYGYTF. CDR3 coding DNA: TGTGCCAGCAGCCAAGACCCCGACAAAAACTATGGCTACACCTTC.